The T cell receptor (beta chain) described here comes from a study of shared clonotypes between healthy human individuals. Regarding the study as a whole: The study generally estimated greater richness for naive than memory subsets. Non-shared clonotypes displayed generation probabilities falling below those of clonotypes present in all four donors.

The CDR3 length is 15 residues. The ends lost 0 bases at V and 2 bases at J; junction bases unmatched: 2. Germline CDR1 reads SGHKS; CDR2 reads YYEKEE (reference sequence). Concerning this clone: The antigen is unknown. Additional DNA sequences in this sample encode the identical CDR3.

It was CD45RO-negative cells, positively selected for CCR7, that made up naive CD8 cells, with terminally differentiated effector memory CD45RA+ cells excluded. Using about 220 ng DNA, some 30,000 T cell genomes, the sorted-subset replicate PCRs were run. Data came from immunoSEQ multiplex PCR; TCRdb stores just in-frame clones and leaves some out. The sample includes over 2 million clones, about 95% of them seen just once. The sequenced sample was naive CD8+ T cells sorted from blood. The chain carries TRBV5-5 and TRBJ2-7, with 10 bases that match TRBD1. The clonotype originates from a man aged 18 to 30 in good health. CDR3 nucleotides: TGTGCCAGCAGCTTGGGACAGGGGGCAACCTACGAGCAGTACTTC. It translates to CASSLGQGATYEQYF.